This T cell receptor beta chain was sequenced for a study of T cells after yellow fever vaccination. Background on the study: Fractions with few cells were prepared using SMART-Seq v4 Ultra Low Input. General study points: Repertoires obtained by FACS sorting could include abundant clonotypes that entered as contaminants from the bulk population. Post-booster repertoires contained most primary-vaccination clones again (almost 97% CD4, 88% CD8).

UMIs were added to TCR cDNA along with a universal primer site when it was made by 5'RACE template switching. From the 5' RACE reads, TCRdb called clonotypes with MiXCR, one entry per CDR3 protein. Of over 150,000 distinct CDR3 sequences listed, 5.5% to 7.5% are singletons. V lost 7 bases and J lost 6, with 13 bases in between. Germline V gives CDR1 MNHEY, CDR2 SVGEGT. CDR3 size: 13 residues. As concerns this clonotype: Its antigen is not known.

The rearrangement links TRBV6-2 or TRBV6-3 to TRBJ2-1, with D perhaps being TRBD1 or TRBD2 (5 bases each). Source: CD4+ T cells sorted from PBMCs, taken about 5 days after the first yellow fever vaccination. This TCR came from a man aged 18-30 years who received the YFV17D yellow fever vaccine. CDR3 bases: TGTGCCAGCAACCCGGGACGTGGCAATGAGCAGTTCTTC. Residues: CASNPGRGNEQFF.